Described below is a single TCR beta chain sequence and its context. Its specific antigen is unknown. There are no base qualities to consult, and no much larger clone falls within one base. CD8 naive samples were obtained by positive selection for CCR7 among CD45RO-negative cells, yielding a CD45RA+CCR7+ population from which TemRA cells were excluded. The donors were healthy, HIV-negative adults who had no recently reported acute infections or vaccinations. All donors were Caucasian adults living in Nashville, Tennessee, USA. Blood was obtained by leukapheresis, after which PBMCs were separated by Ficoll-Histopaque density gradient centrifugation and cryopreserved in liquid nitrogen vapor phase. Analytical flow cytometry was used to check the purity and quantity of each magnetically sorted T cell population. From each sorted fraction, genomic DNA was isolated and quantified by UV absorbance on a Nanodrop 2000c.

The data stem from a study of shared clonotypes between healthy human individuals (dated by TCRdb to 2020 to 2021). For the study in its entirety: Three men and two women, aged 18 to 49 years, made up the cohort. Libraries were prepared and TCR repertoires were sequenced by different laboratories using diverse techniques, in order to increase sequencing depth and limit assay-specific biases. To estimate repertoire size and how much clonotype sharing occurs between individuals, the study deeply sequenced the blood TCR repertoires of several healthy adults. For each donor, three plates each were used for CD4 naive and CD4 memory, two plates were used for CD8 naive, and one plate was used for CD8 memory. Between about 0.9 and 10 billion PBMCs per donor were obtained by leukapheresis. Here is what the overall study found, with its caveats: Rarefaction of sorted-subset datasets indicated incomplete sequencing despite the large sequencing depth. Sampling was restricted to blood, and TCR repertoires in tissues likely differ from the TCR repertoires found in blood. Higher generation probabilities were observed for clonotypes shared by all four sorted-subset donors than for non-shared clonotypes. Pairwise subsampling indicated that sequencing depth was expected to affect the degree of clonotype sharing among donors. Because the study included a small number of donors, the genetic and exposure-history diversity represented was limited. Larger estimated clonotype richness was generally found for naive subsets than for memory subsets. When a few donors were compared, the shared fraction of clonotypes was 5% to 6.5% for naive CD4, roughly 3.4% for naive CD8, 2% to 2.5% for memory CD4, and under 0.5% for memory CD8.

Using the deep immunoSEQ assay, TCR CDR3 regions were amplified from genomic DNA by multiplex PCR. Extracted genomic DNA from each cell subset was spread evenly across all wells of several immunoSEQ 96-well plates, with each plate serving as a replicate. For sorted subsets, each replicate PCR was loaded with roughly 200 ng genomic DNA, equivalent to 25,000 to 35,000 T cell genomes. The purified libraries were quantified using a Qubit 3.0 fluorometer, sized with a Bioanalyzer 2100, and then quantified again using the KAPA Library Quantification kit. Each immunoSEQ 96-well plate was sequenced on its own single-read 150-cycle Illumina NextSeq 550 flow cell. As for the original processing: Because the immunoSEQ output included only junctional sequences and no quality scores, the filtering could not be the same as the filtering used for full-length reads. Sequences were annotated with PyIR, a Python wrapper for IgBLAST v1.9, and V/J genes and CDR3 were assigned using IMGT germline references. Reads were removed for weak V/J assignments (E-value above 1e-6), missing CDR3, stop codons, out-of-frame junctions, or ambiguous translated residues. V3J clonotypes were defined by identical inferred V gene, J gene, and CDR3 amino acid sequence. Percentage overlap between repertoires was calculated by dividing the number of shared unique clonotypes by the size of the smaller repertoire. Richness of each repertoire was evaluated using RTK rarefaction, the Chao1 estimator, and Recon v2.1 estimates of unobserved clonotypes. OLGA was used to compute generation probabilities for all TCRbeta clonotypes that the gDNA method yielded from a handful of donors. Imported from immuneACCESS, the table was reduced by TCRdb to in-frame sequences with V and J called. These copies leave out some clones; in studies compared against another copy, an unresolved V gene accounts for under half, and the cause of the remainder is not known. The V and J calls and clone size are taken from that table; D and trimming were inferred from the DNA. Here the sample has around 1,900,000 clones; over 85% occur a single time. The ten largest account for about 1.7% of the sample.

The junction carries 17 bases between V and J, which are trimmed by 5 bases and 4 bases respectively. The germline V gene encodes CDR1 LNHDA and CDR2 SQIVND (reference sequence). The CDR3 numbers 15 residues from cysteine through phenylalanine. Only the CDR3 DNA is retained, 45 bases long and in frame from the first base. Sequencing was done on a sample of naive CD8+ T cells from PBMCs. What this sample's cell subset or site label stands for: CD45RA+CCR7+. This clonotype originated in a man between 18 and 35 years old in good health. Some clones in this sample may be carry-over from other donors' samples. Rearrangement joined TRBV19 to TRBJ1-2; the best D guess is TRBD1, with 6 bases matching. The encoded CDR3 is CASSPTGTLGYGYTF. The sequence in DNA is TGTGCCAGTAGTCCGACAGGTACCCTAGGCTATGGCTACACCTTC.